This entry lists 24 T cell receptor beta chains sequenced from one sample in a study of regulatory T cells in long-lasting Graves disease. As for time point: persistent/refractory GD, antithyroid drugs over 5 years with positive TRAb. Researchers made the TCR library from RNA that was extracted from PBMCs. With iRepertoire HTBI primers and Arm-PCR of CDR3 regions, TCR beta libraries were built. From the multiplex PCR reads, TCRdb called clonotypes with MiXCR, one entry per CDR3 protein. The sample carries about 340,000 distinct CDR3 sequences, roughly a fifth recorded once. The sample was peripheral blood mononuclear cells (PBMCs), taken when the disease was refractory, from a patient treated with antithyroid drugs. All receptors derive from a female donor with Graves disease.

At least ten counts were recorded for this clonotype. The genes are TRBV10-3 and TRBJ1-2; unclear D gene. The germline V gene encodes CDR1 ENHRY and CDR2 SYGVKD. This CDR3 region has 13 residues. V lost 2 bases to trimming and J lost 0 bases, with 4 bases between them. CDR3 residues: CAISEAANYGYTF. CDR3 DNA: TGTGCCATCAGTGAGGCAGCTAACTATGGCTACACCTTC.

This clonotype came up many times. The rearrangement uses TRBV5-1 and TRBJ2-7; 8 nucleotides align to TRBD1. V lost 6 bases, J lost 4 bases, and 12 bases stayed unmatched. This CDR3 is 15 amino acids long. CDR1 is SGHRS, CDR2 YFSETQ, per germline. The CDR3 here is CASTLLPGQDYEQYF. The CDR3 DNA reads TGCGCCAGCACCCTACTACCGGGACAGGATTACGAGCAGTACTTC.

This clonotype was seen only a few times. This sequence joins TRBV7-8 and TRBJ2-4; D ambiguous. The CDR3 length is 15 residues. Germline CDR1 is SGHVS and CDR2 is FQNEAQ. With 5 bases removed from V and 1 base from J, the gap between germline ends came to 12 bases. The CDR3 sequence: CASSPDRFAKNIQYF. In DNA, the CDR3 is TGTGCCAGCAGCCCCGATAGGTTTGCCAAAAACATTCAGTACTTC.

The rearrangement joins TRBV19 to TRBJ1-2; 11 positions match TRBD1. In germline, CDR1 is LNHDA, CDR2 SQIVND (reference sequence). J gave up 8 bases and V 8 bases, and 13 bases lay outside the gene matches. This CDR3 has 15 amino acids. CDR3 sequence reads: CASGEGTGGYRGYTF. The CDR3 coding sequence is TGTGCCAGTGGGGAGGGGACAGGGGGTTATCGAGGCTACACCTTC.

At least ten counts were recorded for this clonotype. This rearrangement joins TRBV10-1 to TRBJ1-2; TRBD1 is a possible D gene (5 bases). Germline assignment: CDR1 WNHNN and CDR2 SYGVQD (reference sequence). The V and J ends lost 10 bases and 7 bases respectively, with 22 bases between them. The CDR3 has 14 residues. The CDR3 reads CAIRDRQPKIGYTF. The CDR3 region has the DNA TGCGCCATCCGCGATAGACAGCCCAAGATTGGCTACACCTTC.

This clonotype was observed at least ten times. The CDR3 DNA sequence: TGTGCCAGCAGCCATGGGACGAGGGGTCAAGAGACCCAGTACTTC. Translated, it gives CASSHGTRGQETQYF. The chain has TRBV12-3 or TRBV12-4 and TRBJ2-5; tentatively, D is TRBD1 or TRBD2 (5 bases each). V dropped 6 bases and J dropped 2 bases, with 16 bases sitting between them. The CDR3 totals 15 residues.

This clonotype was found many times. V usage is TRBV5-1 and J usage is TRBJ1-1, with D maybe TRBD1 (5 bases). This CDR3 region has 16 residues. The V gene lost 4 bases and the J gene lost 5 bases, with 21 bases spanning the gap. Germline V CDR1 and CDR2: SGHRS, YFSETQ. CDR3: CASSDREQRGGTEAFF. CDR3 bases: TGCGCCAGCAGCGACCGGGAGCAAAGGGGTGGAACTGAAGCTTTCTTT.

Many counts were recorded for this clonotype. The V gene is TRBV2, the J gene TRBJ1-2; D gene uncertain. V gave up 2 bases and J gave up 8 bases, with 9 bases separating them. Germline lookup yields CDR1 SNHLY and CDR2 FYNNEI. The CDR3 is 12 amino acids. The CDR3 region is CASSEFEAGYTF. CDR3 coding DNA: TGTGCCAGCAGTGAATTCGAGGCCGGCTACACCTTC.

The chain couples TRBV5-1 to TRBJ2-5; 11 positions agree with TRBD2. This CDR3 contains 17 residues. From germline, CDR1 is SGHRS and CDR2 YFSETQ. Trimming at V came to 0 bases and at J to 3 bases, leaving 7 bases not matched to a gene. CDR3 DNA sequence: TGCGCCAGCAGCTTGGCCTTGTCTAGCGGGAGGAAAGAGACCCAGTACTTC. Its translation is CASSLALSSGRKETQYF.

This clonotype was counted at least ten times. The V gene is TRBV6-5, the J gene TRBJ1-1; D is unresolved. The germline gives CDR1 MNHEY, CDR2 SVGAGI. The germline V and J ends were trimmed by 0 bases and 4 bases, with 6 bases remaining between them. The CDR3 contains 13 residues. Written as DNA, the CDR3 is TGTGCCAGCAGTTACTCTTCGATCACTGAAGCTTTCTTT. It translates to CASSYSSITEAFF.

The genes are TRBV2 and TRBJ1-5; D unclear. The CDR3 spans 14 residues. CDR1 SNHLY and CDR2 FYNNEI come from the germline V gene. The V end lost 2 bases, the J end lost 7 bases, and 12 bases lay between the germline ends. The CDR3, as DNA: TGTGCCAGCAGTGAACTCGAGGATGAACAGCCCCAGCATTTT. The encoded protein is CASSELEDEQPQHF.

This clonotype was seen many times. This rearrangement joins TRBV12-3 or TRBV12-4 to TRBJ1-5, with D possibly TRBD1 on 5 matching bases. V shed 6 bases and J shed 4 bases, with 19 bases lying between them. This CDR3 has 16 amino acids. Written as DNA, the CDR3 is TGTGCCAGCAGCCAGGGTCCCAGGGAATCGAATCAGCCCCAGCATTTT. It yields the protein CASSQGPRESNQPQHF.

V and J are TRBV7-8 and TRBJ2-3; 13 bases fit TRBD2. J was trimmed by 3 bases and V by 5 bases; bases with no gene match: 14. Germline V gene data show CDR1 as SGHVS and CDR2 as FQNEAQ. The CDR3 consists of 19 residues. The CDR3 here is CASSPGLAGFGLRTDTQYF. CDR3 DNA sequence: TGTGCCAGCAGCCCGGGACTAGCGGGATTTGGGCTACGAACAGATACGCAGTATTTT.

This clonotype was detected a few times. V gene TRBV14 combines with J gene TRBJ2-6, with D perhaps assigned TRBD1 or TRBD2 (5 bases each). Per germline, CDR1 SGHDN and CDR2 FVKESK. V was shortened by 3 bases and J by 2 bases, with 14 bases between the two germline ends. This CDR3 region has 17 residues. The DNA for the CDR3 is TGTGCCAGCAGCCATTTATTTCGAGGGGCTGGGGCCAACGTCCTGACTTTC. Amino acid sequence: CASSHLFRGAGANVLTF.

This clonotype was detected only a few times. V gene TRBV20-1 combines with J gene TRBJ1-1, with TRBD1 as a possible D gene (5 bases). Germline V gene lookup returns CDR1 DFQATT and CDR2 SNEGSKA (reference sequence). This CDR3 region has 12 residues. CDR3 region: CSPMGRNTEAFF. CDR3 DNA: TGCAGCCCCATGGGGCGGAACACTGAAGCTTTCTTT.

There are many counts of this clonotype. The chain is built from TRBV29-1 and TRBJ2-5; tentatively, D is TRBD1 or TRBD2 (5 bases each). V lost 2 bases, J lost 2 bases, and 9 bases lay in between. Per the germline V gene, CDR1 is SQVTM and CDR2 is ANQGSEA. The CDR3 runs 13 residues. The DNA of the CDR3 is TGCAGCGTTGAACGGGACGTTCAAGAGACCCAGTACTTC. Protein sequence: CSVERDVQETQYF.

This chain connects TRBV9 to TRBJ1-2; 9 bases line up with TRBD1. CDR1 SGDLS and CDR2 YYNGEE come from the germline V gene. With 1 base clipped from V and 4 bases from J, the junction kept 8 bases outside the gene matches. The CDR3 contains 16 residues. In DNA form, the CDR3 reads TGTGCCAGCAGCGTAAGGGCGACAGGGGGTTTCTATGGCTACACCTTC. Translation: CASSVRATGGFYGYTF.

Ten or more counts support this clonotype. The chain combines TRBV29-1 with TRBJ1-2, with TRBD1 matching 8 bases. The length of the CDR3 is 14 residues. The junction had 13 bases not matched to a gene; V was cut back by 5 bases and J by 8 bases. Germline assignment: CDR1 SQVTM and CDR2 ANQGSEA. DNA for the CDR3: TGCAGCGTTTTCCGGAGGACAGGGATTGGCGGCTACACCTTC. It encodes CSVFRRTGIGGYTF.

This clonotype was picked up many times. The chain combines TRBV28 with TRBJ2-5; 9 bases align to TRBD1. Germline CDR1 MDHEN, CDR2 SYDVKM. The V and J ends lost 6 bases and 5 bases, in that order; junction bases with no gene match: 19. This CDR3 comprises 18 residues. The CDR3: CASRIPVGTGYSHETQYF. In DNA form, the CDR3 reads TGTGCCAGCAGGATCCCCGTTGGGACAGGGTATTCTCACGAGACCCAGTACTTC.

Ten or more counts support this clonotype. The V gene is TRBV2, the J gene TRBJ2-5, with a tentative D call TRBD2 (5 bases). Per the germline V gene, CDR1 is SNHLY and CDR2 is FYNNEI. Trimming pared 9 bases from V and 1 base from J, leaving 9 bases between. CDR3 length equals 12 residues. CDR3 loop: CARGGSQETQYF. In nucleotides, the CDR3 is TGTGCCAGGGGTGGGAGCCAAGAGACCCAGTACTTC.

At least ten counts were recorded for this clonotype. The V call is TRBV12-3 or TRBV12-4, the J call TRBJ1-1, with D uncertain. The CDR3 covers 12 residues. The ends were cut back, 2 bases at V and 2 bases at J, with 3 bases in the middle. In nucleotides, the CDR3 is TGTGCCAGCAGTTTACATAACACTGAAGCTTTCTTT. This encodes CASSLHNTEAFF.

This clonotype was detected ten times or more. The V call is TRBV2, the J call TRBJ2-5; 7 bases match TRBD1. Looked up from germline, CDR1 is SNHLY and CDR2 is FYNNEI. The V gene end was trimmed by 2 bases and the J gene end by 4 bases; junction bases not matched to a gene: 7. This CDR3 has 15 amino acids. The CDR3 nucleotides read TGTGCCAGCAGTGAAACTACAGGGGTAACAGAGACCCAGTACTTC. Translated, it gives CASSETTGVTETQYF.

This clonotype has a handful of counts. The genes are TRBV7-2 and TRBJ2-7; D is uncertain. CDR1 and CDR2 (germline): SGHTA, FQGNSA. CDR3 length: 13 amino acids. The V end was cut by 5 bases, the J end by 6 bases, with 14 bases between. DNA of the CDR3: TGTGCCAGCAGCCCCCTCGAGCGAAGCGAGCAGTACTTC. This encodes CASSPLERSEQYF.

V and J are TRBV2 and TRBJ2-1, with TRBD1 as a possible D gene (6 bases). Germline CDR1 SNHLY, CDR2 FYNNEI. Trimming stripped 4 bases from V and 5 bases from J, with 21 bases between. CDR3 length: 17 residues. The CDR3 nucleotides read TGTGCCAGCAGTGGTAACCGGGACACGGGTTGGGACAATGAGCAGTTCTTC. It encodes CASSGNRDTGWDNEQFF.